This TCR beta chain stems from a study of blood T cell repertoires in COVID-19. CDR1 and CDR2 from the germline V gene are SGHTA and FQGNSA. CDR3 length: 18 amino acids. Germline trimming cut 0 bases from V and 2 bases from J; bases unmatched to any gene: 8. Per the authors' pipeline: Cell counts per sample came from amplifying reference gene primers. Sequencing used immunoSEQ multiplex PCR; TCRdb keeps in-frame clones, though not all of them. V, J and clone size were drawn from that table, and D and trimming were deduced from the DNA. The sample yields under 300,000 clones, 70% to 90% seen once. The sequenced sample consisted of peripheral blood. V is TRBV7-2 and J is TRBJ2-3; TRBD2 agrees at 10 bases. The TCR sequence derives from a man in his fifties or sixties with acute or convalescent COVID-19. CDR3 nucleotide sequence: TGTGCCAGCAGCTTAGCGAGTCGGCTAGCGGGAGTCACAGATACGCAGTATTTT. It specifies CASSLASRLAGVTDTQYF. Variable domain in full (rest from reference TRBV7-2 and TRBJ2-3): GAGVSQSPSNKVTEKGKDVELRCDPISGHTALYWYRQSLGQGLEFLIYFQGNSAPDKSGLPSDRFSAERTGGSVSTLTIQRTQQEDSAVYLCASSLASRLAGVTDTQYFGPGTRLTVL.